The 10 T cell receptor beta chains listed next were all sequenced from one sample in a study of T cell responses to AZD1222 COVID-19 vaccine. Clones were read by immunoSEQ multiplex PCR, and TCRdb kept only the in-frame ones, dropping some. The sample holds about 160,000 clones, about 90% seen once. The specimen comprised peripheral blood, sampled on day 0 of AZD1222 vaccination. These receptors came from an adult in good health.

V usage is TRBV7-8 and J usage is TRBJ1-6; maybe TRBD1 (5 bases). The CDR3 has 14 residues. Germline V lookup: CDR1 SGHVS, CDR2 FQNEAQ. With 5 bases removed from V and 8 bases from J, the gap between germline ends came to 13 bases. CDR3 DNA: TGTGCCAGCAGCGAAGCGCTCAGGGATTCACCCCTCCACTTT. Translation gives CASSEALRDSPLHF.

The gene calls are TRBV19 and TRBJ1-5, with no clear D. The CDR3 consists of 16 residues. Germline V gene lookup returns CDR1 LNHDA and CDR2 SQIVND (reference sequence). Deletions cut 1 base from V and 3 bases from J, with 13 bases between. The CDR3 reads CASSIGRSRINQPQHF. For the CDR3, the DNA is TGTGCCAGTAGTATAGGTCGGTCCAGGATCAATCAGCCCCAGCATTTT.

The chain uses TRBV7-8 and TRBJ2-7; D might be TRBD1 or TRBD2, each matching 5 bases. The germline V gene encodes CDR1 SGHVS and CDR2 FQNEAQ. Trimming stripped 7 bases from V and 0 bases from J, with 13 bases between. This CDR3 is built from 14 residues. The CDR3 loop is CASTYRDDSYEQYF. The CDR3 DNA sequence: TGTGCCAGCACATACCGGGACGACTCCTACGAGCAGTACTTC.

This CDR3 is CASSHGTGSSYEQYF. CDR3 sequence (DNA): TGCGCCAGCAGCCACGGGACAGGGAGCTCCTACGAGCAGTACTTC. V is TRBV4-1 and J is TRBJ2-7, with 9 positions matching TRBD1. This CDR3 comprises 15 residues. Germline V lookup: CDR1 MGHRA, CDR2 YSYEKL. After removal of 3 bases from V and 0 bases from J, the junction contained 3 bases not matched to a gene.

The rearrangement links TRBV6-6 to TRBJ1-6; TRBD1 agrees at 8 bases. V was pared by 11 bases and J by 7 bases, with 10 bases of the junction left unmatched. The CDR3 spans 14 residues. CDR1 is MNHNY and CDR2 is SVGAGI in the germline V gene (reference sequence). CDR3 protein: CAGGPGQVNSPLHF. CDR3 nucleotide sequence: TGTGCCGGGGGTCCGGGACAGGTCAATTCACCCCTCCACTTT.

This clone was detected only a few times. V usage is TRBV7-3 and J usage is TRBJ2-2, with D hard to call. CDR3 length: 13 amino acids. V lost 5 bases to trimming and J lost 6 bases, with 10 bases between them. CDR1 is SGHTA and CDR2 is FQGTGA in the germline V gene. CDR3 DNA: TGTGCCAGCAGCATGGGCGCCGCCGGGGAGCTGTTTTTT. As protein: CASSMGAAGELFF.

The V and J genes are TRBV30 and TRBJ1-6; possible D gene TRBD1, 6 bases. Trimming left V 8 bases short and J 0 bases short, with 14 bases between. The CDR3 is 15 amino acids. Germline lookup yields CDR1 GTSNPN and CDR2 SVGIG (reference sequence). The CDR3 is CAGGGWSSYNSPLHF. The CDR3 region has the DNA TGTGCCGGAGGGGGGTGGAGCTCCTATAATTCACCCCTCCACTTT.

The chain links TRBV28 to TRBJ1-6; 7 positions agree with TRBD1. Looked up from germline, CDR1 is MDHEN and CDR2 is SYDVKM. This CDR3 contains 16 residues. V shed 5 bases and J 0 bases; nucleotides not matched to a gene: 4. The CDR3 DNA is TGTGCCAGCAGTCGGACAGGAAGCTCCTATAATTCACCCCTCCACTTT. Translating it yields CASSRTGSSYNSPLHF.

The V gene is TRBV3-1 (or the pseudogene TRBV3-2), the J gene TRBJ1-2; a weak D match, TRBD1 (5 bases). The CDR3 length is 12 residues. Germline CDR1 LGHDT, CDR2 YNNKEL (reference sequence). Trimming stripped 4 bases from V and 7 bases from J, with 10 bases between. CDR3 loop: CASSRQTGGYTF. The CDR3 region has the DNA TGTGCCAGCAGCCGCCAAACAGGTGGCTACACCTTC.

The chain employs TRBV24-1 and TRBJ1-2, with a possible D match to TRBD1 (6 bases). Germline CDR1 reads KGHDR; CDR2 reads SFDVKD. The V end lost 3 bases, the J end lost 8 bases, and 12 bases lay between the germline ends. The length of the CDR3 is 13 residues. The CDR3 region is CATSDPTGKGYTF. CDR3 DNA sequence: TGTGCCACCAGTGATCCAACAGGGAAGGGCTACACCTTC.